Here is one TCR beta chain with its context. What it binds is not known. It was with a sample-barcoded 5' primer and a J-beta primer mix that a second PCR of roughly 6 to 11 cycles was run. The template-switch adaptor, which had 12 random nucleotides, put a tag on each cDNA molecule. TCRdb called the 5' RACE reads again in MiXCR, with one record for every CDR3 protein. Among about 930,000 distinct CDR3 sequences listed, almost 30% were seen once. This specimen belongs to a study of blood T cells in healthy people across ages. Study conclusions and caveats: It was held that diversity estimates obtained from one million T cells represented underestimates. PBMCs went unsorted, and a conclusive naive versus antigen-experienced comparison was therefore prevented.

The V end lost 6 bases, the J end lost 1 base, and 15 bases lay between the germline ends. The CDR3 covers 14 residues. Germline CDR1 SQVTM, CDR2 ANQGSEA. This same sample was also part of a study on T cells of mothers and their children. Per that paper: Amplification in the second PCR used the M1S primer, which added sample barcodes and 2-4 random nucleotides.

The specimen was blood. The chain combines TRBV29-1 with TRBJ1-1, with D tentatively TRBD1 (5 bases). The TCR comes from a woman in her forties in good health. The CDR3 coding sequence is TGCAGCGTGGAACCAGGGACCTCGAACACTGAAGCTTTCTTT. It codes for CSVEPGTSNTEAFF.